These 2 T cell receptor beta chains share one sample of origin, sequenced in a study of cytomegalovirus exposure and HLA in healthy donors (dated 2017 in TCRdb). Preparation of the library involved the immunoSEQ multiplex PCR assay. A mixture of 60 forward primers for TCR Vbeta segments and 13 reverse primers for TCR Jbeta segments was used in the multiplex PCR. TCRdb took this table from immuneACCESS and kept in-frame rearrangements with V and J called. Such tables lack part of the clones; where checked against another copy, unresolved V genes explain under half of the gap, and the rest is unexplained. The sample's clone listing holds 150,000 to 200,000 clones. The ten largest clones add up to roughly 2% of the sample. The material sequenced was PBMCs. The receptors shown here come from a man younger than 40 in good health and CMV-seronegative.

V gene TRBV5-5 combines with J gene TRBJ2-7; D possibly corresponds to TRBD1 (5 bases). The CDR3 has 15 amino acids. The ends were cut back, 4 bases at V and 3 bases at J, with 17 bases in the middle. Germline lookup yields CDR1 SGHKS and CDR2 YYEKEE (reference sequence). The CDR3 spells CASSREGASLYEQYF. DNA of the CDR3: TGTGCCAGCAGCCGTGAAGGGGCCTCTCTCTACGAGCAGTACTTC.

The gene calls are TRBV6-5 and TRBJ1-1; D gene uncertain. This CDR3 has 14 amino acids. Between the trimmed V and J ends, which lost 6 bases and 4 bases, there was a span of 15 bases. Per the germline V gene, CDR1 is MNHEY and CDR2 is SVGAGI. The CDR3 DNA reads TGTGCCAGCAGCGCCGGGTCACATAGCACTGAAGCTTTCTTT. Its protein product is CASSAGSHSTEAFF.